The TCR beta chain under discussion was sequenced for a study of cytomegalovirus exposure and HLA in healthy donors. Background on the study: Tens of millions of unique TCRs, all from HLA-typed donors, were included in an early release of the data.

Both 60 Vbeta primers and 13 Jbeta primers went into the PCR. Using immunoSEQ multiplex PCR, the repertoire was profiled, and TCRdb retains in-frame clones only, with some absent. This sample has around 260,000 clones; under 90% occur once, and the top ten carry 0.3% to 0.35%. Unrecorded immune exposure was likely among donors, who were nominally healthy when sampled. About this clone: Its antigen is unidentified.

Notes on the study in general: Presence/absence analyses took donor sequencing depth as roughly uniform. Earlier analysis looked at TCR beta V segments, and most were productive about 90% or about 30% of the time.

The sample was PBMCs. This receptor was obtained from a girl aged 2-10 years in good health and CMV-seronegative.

The CDR3 loop reads CASSAGGPSVPEAFF. For the CDR3, the DNA is TGTGCCAGCAGTGCTGGGGGCCCCTCCGTCCCTGAAGCTTTCTTT. The rearrangement joins TRBV28 to TRBJ1-1; perhaps TRBD1 as D (6 bases). The V and J ends lost 5 bases and 6 bases respectively, with 19 bases between them. The CDR3 consists of 15 residues. Germline CDR1 MDHEN, CDR2 SYDVKM.